This record looks at one T cell receptor beta chain sequence and its context. Its specificity is not known. As to time point: week 11, during vaccination. Topical imiquimod was applied with each vaccine dose, which held 300 ug of mutant IDH1 20-mer peptide. Produced via immunoSEQ multiplex PCR; TCRdb's table is partial and in-frame only. The sample has fewer than 70,000 clones, under 85% seen once. Trimming removed 3 bases from V and 9 bases from J, with 12 bases in between. There are 12 residues in the CDR3. The V gene's germline CDR1 is GTSNPN and CDR2 SVGIG (reference sequence). This record belongs to a study of a mutant IDH1 vaccine in newly diagnosed glioma. Study information: In some groups vaccination began 4-6 weeks post-radiotherapy; others received it with temozolomide. Standard pretreatment was either radiotherapy, temozolomide, or, for most, radiochemotherapy with temozolomide.

This sequence was found in a man in his thirties or forties with glioma. Here the sequenced sample was PBMCs, taken from a glioma patient whose treatment included an IDH1 peptide vaccine. The chain couples TRBV30 to TRBJ2-1; D is uncertain. As DNA, the CDR3 is TGTGCCTGGAGAAGGGATGCGGTTGAGCAGTTCTTC. Protein product: CAWRRDAVEQFF.